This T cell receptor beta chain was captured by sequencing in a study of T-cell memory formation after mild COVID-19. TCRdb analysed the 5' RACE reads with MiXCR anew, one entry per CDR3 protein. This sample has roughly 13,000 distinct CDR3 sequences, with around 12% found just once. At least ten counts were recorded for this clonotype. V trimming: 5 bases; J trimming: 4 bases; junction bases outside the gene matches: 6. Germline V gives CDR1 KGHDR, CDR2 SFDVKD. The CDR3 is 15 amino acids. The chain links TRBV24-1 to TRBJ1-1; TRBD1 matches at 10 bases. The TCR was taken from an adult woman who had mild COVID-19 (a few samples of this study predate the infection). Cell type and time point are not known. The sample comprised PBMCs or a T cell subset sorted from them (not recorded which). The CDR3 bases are TGTGCCACCAGTGGACAGGGGGCGGAGGGCACTGAAGCTTTCTTT. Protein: CATSGQGAEGTEAFF.